This T cell receptor (beta chain) was sequenced in a study of CD4 T cells in relation to SARS-CoV-2 and coronaviruses. In the study overall: PBMCs were cultured with antigen for roughly 10 days before TCR beta sequencing. Study conclusions and caveats: No crossreactivity against non-spike viral proteins was tested here.

In regard to this clone: The antigen is unknown.

Unexposed donor CD4+ T cells date from about 2011-2018, before the COVID-19 pandemic. CD4+ T cells were isolated from the cells after around 11 days of culture. V was shortened by 1 base and J by 2 bases, with 6 bases between the two germline ends. The CDR3 loop spans 14 amino acids. Germline V gene data show CDR1 as LGHDT and CDR2 as YNNKEL (reference sequence). Libraries were prepared by immunoSEQ multiplex PCR; TCRdb keeps only in-frame clonotypes and omits some of them. Of about 17,000 clones in the sample, around 80% are singletons; the top ten hold under 13%. Input material: CD4+ T cells from PBMCs, cultured in vitro. The clonotype originates from a human donor in good health. The gene calls are TRBV3-1 (or the pseudogene TRBV3-2) and TRBJ2-4; D may be TRBD2 (5 bases). CDR3 bases: TGTGCCAGCAGCCAAGGAGGGACCAAAAACATTCAGTACTTC. Translating it yields CASSQGGTKNIQYF.